These 2 T cell receptor beta chains came from one sample sequenced in a study of blood T cell repertoires in COVID-19. Some clones are missing from TCRdb's copy, which holds only in-frame ones; the method was immunoSEQ multiplex PCR. The sample carries a few hundred thousand clones, approximately 82% recorded once. Sequenced: peripheral blood. The receptors here all came from a man aged 30 to 39 who had recovered from COVID-19.

This clone was seen once. The chain carries TRBV10-3 and TRBJ2-7, with TRBD2 matching over 12 bases. The germline V gene has CDR1 ENHRY and CDR2 SYGVKD. This CDR3 contains 14 residues. J lost 3 bases, V lost 7 bases, and 4 bases had no gene match. CDR3: CAITSGGALYEQYF. CDR3 coding DNA: TGTGCCATCACTAGCGGGGGGGCCCTCTACGAGCAGTACTTC.

This clone was recorded only once. The chain uses TRBV4-1 and TRBJ2-5, with TRBD1 matching over 8 bases. V was clipped by 4 bases and J by 5 bases; unmatched bases: 9. This CDR3 is built from 15 residues. Germline V gene sequence: CDR1 MGHRA, CDR2 YSYEKL. For the CDR3, the DNA is TGCGCCAGCAGCCGCTACACAGGGGGGCCTGAGACCCAGTACTTC. Translating it yields CASSRYTGGPETQYF.